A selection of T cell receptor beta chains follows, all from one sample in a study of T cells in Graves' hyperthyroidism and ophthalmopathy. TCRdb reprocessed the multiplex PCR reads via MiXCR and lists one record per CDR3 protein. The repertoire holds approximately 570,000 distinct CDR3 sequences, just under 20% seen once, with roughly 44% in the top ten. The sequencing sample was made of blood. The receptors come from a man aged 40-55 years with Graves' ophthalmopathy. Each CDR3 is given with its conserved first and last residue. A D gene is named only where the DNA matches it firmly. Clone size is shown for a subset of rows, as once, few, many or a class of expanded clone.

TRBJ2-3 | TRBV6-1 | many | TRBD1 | CASSEWGQGGQWGTDTQYF | TGTGCCAGCAGTGAATGGGGACAGGGCGGGCAGTGGGGCACAGATACGCAGTATTTT
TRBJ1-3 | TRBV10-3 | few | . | CAISSLGAASGNTIYF | TGTGCCATCAGTTCCCTCGGGGCAGCTTCTGGAAACACCATATATTTT
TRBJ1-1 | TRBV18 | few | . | CASSPPSSLNTEAFF | TGTGCCAGCTCACCACCGTCTTCTCTGAACACTGAAGCTTTCTTT
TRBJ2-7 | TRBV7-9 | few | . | CASSFVDSYEQYF | TGTGCCAGCAGCTTTGTCGACTCCTACGAGCAGTACTTC
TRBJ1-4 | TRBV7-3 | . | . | CASSLRLGGRGEKLFF | TGTGCCAGCAGCTTAAGGCTGGGGGGTCGAGGTGAAAAACTGTTTTTT
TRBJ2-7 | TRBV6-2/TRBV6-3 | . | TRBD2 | CASSYVAGADDEQYF | TGTGCCAGCAGTTACGTGGCGGGAGCAGATGACGAGCAGTACTTC
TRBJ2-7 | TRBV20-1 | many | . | CSARDLDFHEQYF | TGCAGTGCTAGAGATCTGGATTTTCACGAGCAGTACTTC
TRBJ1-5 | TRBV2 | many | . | CASSETGTRQPQHF | TGTGCCAGCAGTGAAACAGGGACCCGACAGCCCCAGCATTTT
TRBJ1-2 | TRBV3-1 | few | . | CASSQFGTPRGYTF | TGTGCCAGCAGCCAATTCGGGACACCGAGGGGCTACACCTTC
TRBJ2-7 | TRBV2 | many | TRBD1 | CANRDRGFYEQYF | TGTGCCAACAGGGACAGGGGGTTCTACGAGCAGTACTTC
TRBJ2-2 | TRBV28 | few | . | CASSLSGAGNTGELFF | TGTGCCAGCAGTTTATCGGGAGCCGGAAACACCGGGGAGCTGTTTTTT
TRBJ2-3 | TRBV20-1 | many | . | CSARDPGGLTDTQYF | TGCAGTGCTAGAGATCCTGGGGGGTTAACAGATACGCAGTATTTT
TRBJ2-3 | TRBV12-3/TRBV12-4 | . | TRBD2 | CASSRTSRSTDTQYF | TGTGCCAGCAGCAGGACTAGCCGTTCCACAGATACGCAGTATTTT
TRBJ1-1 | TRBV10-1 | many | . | CASSDGRLTAEAFF | TGCGCCAGCAGTGATGGGCGGCTGACCGCTGAAGCTTTCTTT
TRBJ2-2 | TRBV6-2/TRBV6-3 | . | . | CASSPNYSPTFPGELFF | TGTGCCAGCAGCCCCAACTACTCGCCAACCTTCCCCGGGGAGCTGTTTTTT
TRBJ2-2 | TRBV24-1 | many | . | CATTPGNTGELFF | TGTGCCACCACCCCGGGGAACACCGGGGAGCTGTTTTTT
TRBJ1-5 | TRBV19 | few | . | CASKRRDTNQPQHF | TGTGCCAGTAAAAGGAGGGACACCAATCAGCCCCAGCATTTT
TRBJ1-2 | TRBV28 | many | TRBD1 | CATQGGTRAEGYTF | TGTGCCACCCAAGGGGGCACCAGGGCAGAAGGCTACACCTTC
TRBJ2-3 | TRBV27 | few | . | CASSFSGGGASDTQYF | TGTGCCAGCAGTTTCTCGGGTGGGGGGGCCTCAGATACGCAGTATTTT
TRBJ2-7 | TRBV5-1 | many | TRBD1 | CASSLEGTGTYEQYF | TGCGCCAGCAGCTTGGAGGGGACAGGGACCTACGAGCAGTACTTC
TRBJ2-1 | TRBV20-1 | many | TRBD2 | CSALGLATNNEQFF | TGCAGTGCTTTGGGACTAGCGACAAACAATGAGCAGTTCTTC
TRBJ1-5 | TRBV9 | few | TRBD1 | CASSVGTGVRQPQHF | TGTGCCAGCAGCGTAGGAACAGGGGTTAGGCAGCCCCAGCATTTT
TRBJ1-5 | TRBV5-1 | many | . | CASSLSAGDQPQHF | TGCGCCAGCAGCTTGTCGGCAGGGGATCAGCCCCAGCATTTT
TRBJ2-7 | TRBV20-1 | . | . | CSARDLQVAYEQYF | TGCAGTGCTAGAGATCTACAGGTCGCCTACGAGCAGTACTTC
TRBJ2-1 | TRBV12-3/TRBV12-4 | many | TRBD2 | CASSLARGVSGRPSGEQFF | TGTGCCAGCAGTTTAGCGCGTGGTGTAAGCGGGAGGCCTTCCGGGGAGCAGTTCTTC
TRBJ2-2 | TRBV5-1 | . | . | CASFRAGFSNTGELFF | TGCGCCAGCTTCCGGGCGGGGTTTTCGAACACCGGGGAGCTGTTTTTT
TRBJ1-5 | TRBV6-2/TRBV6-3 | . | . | CASSRTSPKVQPQHF | TGTGCCAGCTCACGGACAAGCCCTAAGGTCCAGCCCCAGCATTTT
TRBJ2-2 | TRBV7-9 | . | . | CAIETGELFF | TGTGCCATTGAAACCGGGGAGCTGTTTTTT
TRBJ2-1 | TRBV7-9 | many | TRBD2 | CASSGPGLAEREQFF | TGTGCCAGCAGCGGACCGGGACTAGCGGAGAGGGAGCAGTTCTTC
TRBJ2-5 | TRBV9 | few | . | CASSVGPTRGETQYF | TGTGCCAGCAGCGTCGGTCCAACTAGAGGGGAGACCCAGTACTTC
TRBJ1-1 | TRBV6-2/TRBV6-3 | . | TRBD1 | CASSYTDRGNEAFF | TGTGCCAGCAGTTACACCGACAGGGGAAACGAAGCTTTCTTT
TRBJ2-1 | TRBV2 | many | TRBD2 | CASSGGLAGDNEQFF | TGTGCCAGCAGTGGAGGACTAGCGGGGGACAATGAGCAGTTCTTC
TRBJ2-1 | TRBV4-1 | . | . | CASSLHTNEQFF | TGCGCCAGCAGCCTTCATACGAATGAGCAGTTCTTC
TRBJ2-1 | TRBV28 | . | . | CASRLMLAHKIYNEQFF | TGTGCCAGCCGTTTAATGCTAGCGCATAAGATCTACAATGAGCAGTTCTTC
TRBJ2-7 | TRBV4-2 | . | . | CASSQDKLSAQYF | TGTGCCAGCAGCCAAGATAAGCTTTCGGCGCAGTACTTC
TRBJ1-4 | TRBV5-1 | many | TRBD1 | CASSGGQNVNEKLFF | TGCGCCAGCAGCGGGGGACAGAATGTTAATGAAAAACTGTTTTTT
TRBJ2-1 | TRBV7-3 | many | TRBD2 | CASSSRLAGGPSNEQFF | TGTGCCAGCAGCTCCCGACTAGCGGGAGGGCCCTCGAATGAGCAGTTCTTC
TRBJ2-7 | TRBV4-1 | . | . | CASSQGGGAAYEQYF | TGCGCCAGCAGCCAAGGGGGCGGGGCAGCCTACGAGCAGTACTTC
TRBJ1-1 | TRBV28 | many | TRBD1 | CASRPEVGQVISEAFF | TGTGCCAGCAGACCGGAGGTGGGACAGGTGATTAGTGAAGCTTTCTTT
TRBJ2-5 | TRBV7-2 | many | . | CASTMTWRGEETQYF | TGTGCCAGCACCATGACCTGGCGGGGAGAAGAGACCCAGTACTTC
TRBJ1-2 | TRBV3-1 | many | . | CASSPGTRGMGYTF | TGTGCCAGCAGCCCCGGGACTAGGGGTATGGGCTACACCTTC